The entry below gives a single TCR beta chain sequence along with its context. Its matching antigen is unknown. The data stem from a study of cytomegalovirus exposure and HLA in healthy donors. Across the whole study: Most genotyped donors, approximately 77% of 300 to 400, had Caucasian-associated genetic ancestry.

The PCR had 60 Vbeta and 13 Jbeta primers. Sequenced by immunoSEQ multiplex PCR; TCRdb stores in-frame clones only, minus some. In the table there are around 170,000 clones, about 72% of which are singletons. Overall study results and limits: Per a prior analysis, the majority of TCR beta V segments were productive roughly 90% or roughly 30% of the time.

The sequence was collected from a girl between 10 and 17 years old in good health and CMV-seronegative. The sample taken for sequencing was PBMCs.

CDR3 sequence: CSAWAGTGSYNEQFF. The CDR3 region has the DNA TGCAGCGCTTGGGCCGGGACAGGCTCCTACAATGAGCAGTTCTTC. The rearrangement uses TRBV29-1 and TRBJ2-1, with 8 bases fitting TRBD1. The germline CDR1 and CDR2 sequences are SQVTM and ANQGSEA. The CDR3 runs 15 residues. Trimming took 7 bases from V and 0 from J; bases not matched to a gene: 8.